The table lists the clone carrying this TCR beta chain with a few counts. The authors ran a second PCR of roughly 6 to 12 cycles using a sample-barcoded 5' primer and a J-beta primer mix. TCRdb processed the 5' RACE reads anew with MiXCR; each CDR3 protein has one entry. The repertoire holds around 690,000 distinct CDR3 sequences, 58% seen once, with 30% to 45% in the top ten. V lost 1 base to trimming and J lost 3 bases, with 15 bases between them. The CDR3 has 16 residues. The germline CDR1 and CDR2 sequences are MGHDK and SYGVNS. The sample comes from a study of blood T cells in healthy people across ages.

This receptor was taken from a man in his fifties or sixties in good health. Sequences were obtained from blood. The rearrangement joins TRBV25-1 to TRBJ2-5; possible D gene TRBD2, 5 bases. CDR3 sequence: CASSESEDGSEETQYF. CDR3 sequence (DNA): TGTGCCAGCAGTGAATCGGAGGACGGATCGGAAGAGACCCAGTACTTC.